This entry lists 31 T cell receptor beta chains sequenced from one sample in a study of CD8+ T cells in alopecia areata (dated by TCRdb to about 2018). Explained via the paper, the time point label denotes: around 26 weeks on oral tofacitinib. The treatment or condition label on this specimen signifies: oral pan-JAK inhibitor, 5-10 mg twice daily. The method was the immunoSEQ multiplex PCR assay. For TCR sequencing, RNA was extracted from every sample and reverse transcribed into cDNA to serve as template. TCRdb took over this immuneACCESS table, retaining in-frame rearrangements with V and J assigned. Such tables are incomplete; in checked studies, under half of the missing clones stem from an unresolved V gene, and the remainder is unexplained. This sample lists some 110,000 clones; 50% to 75% were detected once. 10% to 15% of the sample rests with the top ten. This sample comprised CD8+ T cells sorted from blood, obtained at week 24, from a patient treated with tofacitinib. These receptors came from a human donor with alopecia areata.

The V call is TRBV2, the J call TRBJ1-5; D is unresolved. CDR1 is SNHLY and CDR2 is FYNNEI in the germline V gene. This CDR3 region has 14 residues. Trimming left V 2 bases short and J 6 bases short, with 11 bases between. CDR3 amino acids: CASSETEGAQPQHF. In nucleotides, the CDR3 is TGTGCCAGCAGTGAAACGGAGGGAGCTCAGCCCCAGCATTTT.

This sequence joins TRBV27 and TRBJ2-6, with 8 bases fitting TRBD1. The V gene end was trimmed by 6 bases and the J gene end by 0 bases; junction bases not matched to a gene: 10. The V gene's germline CDR1 is MNHEY and CDR2 SMNVEV (reference sequence). The CDR3 is 18 residues long. The CDR3 DNA sequence: TGTGCCAGCAGCCTAACAGGGGGACCTAACTCTGGGGCCAACGTCCTGACTTTC. It yields the protein CASSLTGGPNSGANVLTF.

Only a few counts were recorded for this clone. This rearrangement joins TRBV30 to TRBJ2-7; D remains ambiguous. V shed 3 bases and J shed 4 bases, with 10 bases lying between them. The CDR3 spans 12 residues. CDR1 GTSNPN and CDR2 SVGIG come from the germline V gene (reference sequence). The CDR3 is CAWSPRLYEQYF. For the CDR3, the DNA is TGTGCCTGGAGCCCGAGACTTTACGAGCAGTACTTC.

This chain links TRBV4-3 with TRBJ2-5, with D perhaps matching TRBD1 or TRBD2 (5 bases each). The V gene's germline CDR1 is LGHNA and CDR2 YSLEER. The CDR3 sequence is 14 residues long. V lost 4 bases and J 2 bases, leaving 11 bases between the germline ends. The CDR3 sequence is CASSRRWGQETQYF. The CDR3, as DNA: TGCGCCAGCAGCCGTCGCTGGGGGCAAGAGACCCAGTACTTC.

This clone was picked up one time. The chain links TRBV5-4 to TRBJ1-1; D uncertain. Germline lookup yields CDR1 SGHNT and CDR2 YYREEE (reference sequence). V was shortened by 0 bases and J by 3 bases, with 9 bases between the two germline ends. The CDR3 consists of 14 residues. The CDR3 sequence: CASSLVGEHTEAFF. DNA of the CDR3: TGTGCCAGCAGCTTGGTTGGGGAACACACTGAAGCTTTCTTT.

The rearrangement joins TRBV9 to TRBJ2-5; a weak D match, TRBD2 (7 bases). The CDR3 totals 17 residues. The germline V gene has CDR1 SGDLS and CDR2 YYNGEE. V lost 4 bases and J lost 1, with 20 bases in between. CDR3 bases: TGTGCCAGCAGCCCCCGCGTTGGGGGGGGCCTCCAAGAGACCCAGTACTTC. It is translated as CASSPRVGGGLQETQYF.

The chain combines TRBV5-6 with TRBJ2-7; 11 nucleotides align to TRBD1. V shed 4 bases, J shed 6 bases, and the junction held 12 bases outside the gene matches. The CDR3 spans 16 residues. CDR1 SGHDT and CDR2 YYEEEE come from the germline V gene. The CDR3 reads CASSPEGTGGLGEQYF. CDR3 DNA sequence: TGTGCCAGCAGCCCAGAAGGGACAGGGGGTTTGGGCGAGCAGTACTTC. Using reference TRBV5-6 and TRBJ2-7 for the parts outside the CDR3, the full variable domain is DAGVTQSPTHLIKTRGQQVTLRCSPKSGHDTVSWYQQALGQGPQFIFQYYEEEERQRGNFPDRFSGHQFPNYSSELNVNALLLGDSALYLCASSPEGTGGLGEQYFGPGTRLTVT.

This clone was recorded once. The V call is TRBV27, the J call TRBJ2-1; D possibly corresponds to TRBD2 (5 bases). Germline V gene lookup returns CDR1 MNHEY and CDR2 SMNVEV (reference sequence). Trimming stripped 5 bases from V and 13 bases from J, with 15 bases between. The CDR3 has 12 residues. In nucleotides, the CDR3 is TGTGCCAGCAGTGAACTCGGGGTGACTCAGTTCTTC. It yields the protein CASSELGVTQFF.

This clone was seen a single time. The chain employs TRBV4-1 and TRBJ1-6; 7 bases map to TRBD1. Germline CDR1 and CDR2: MGHRA and YSYEKL. V was pared by 2 bases and J by 14 bases, with 18 bases of the junction left unmatched. The CDR3 is made up of 17 amino acids. DNA for the CDR3: TGCGCCAGCAGCCAACCGGGACAGCTTTCTGTCCAACAGGCCCTCCACTTT. It is translated as CASSQPGQLSVQQALHF.

This clone was counted only a few times. The chain joins TRBV29-1 to TRBJ2-3, with 7 nucleotides matching TRBD2. From germline, CDR1 is SQVTM and CDR2 ANQGSEA. V trimming: 4 bases; J trimming: 5 bases; junction bases outside the gene matches: 3. The CDR3 covers 12 residues. CDR3 in amino acids: CSVVSGEDTQYF. DNA of the CDR3: TGCAGCGTTGTCAGCGGGGAAGATACGCAGTATTTT.

The chain is built from TRBV13 and TRBJ1-5; perhaps TRBD1 as D (5 bases). The CDR3 length is 13 residues. Looked up from germline, CDR1 is PRHDT and CDR2 is FYEKMQ (reference sequence). V was trimmed by 6 bases and J by 2 bases, leaving 8 bases between them. The CDR3: CASSTGGNQPQHF. The CDR3 coding sequence is TGTGCCAGCAGTACGGGGGGCAATCAGCCCCAGCATTTT.

The chain employs TRBV7-9 and TRBJ1-2; possibly TRBD1 for D (5 bases). Germline CDR1 is SEHNR and CDR2 is FQNEAQ (reference sequence). Trimming took off 1 base at V and 5 bases at J, with 14 bases between the two ends. The length of the CDR3 is 15 residues. The CDR3 spells CASSLVPGTAYGYTF. DNA of the CDR3: TGTGCCAGCAGCTTAGTACCCGGGACGGCATATGGCTACACCTTC.

This clone was detected a few times. This chain links TRBV6-6 with TRBJ1-1; perhaps TRBD1 as D (6 bases). V shed 2 bases and J shed 0 bases, with 10 bases lying between them. Germline-derived CDR1 and CDR2 are MNHNY and SVGAGI (reference sequence). The CDR3 totals 15 residues. CDR3 residues: CASSYTTGLNTEAFF. In DNA, the CDR3 is TGTGCCAGCAGTTACACCACAGGGCTGAACACTGAAGCTTTCTTT.

Notes on this clone: Compared with germline, one end of the junction differs, possibly owing to a read error. The rearrangement joins TRBV7-9 to TRBJ2-6; possible D gene TRBD1, 6 bases. Germline lookup yields CDR1 SEHNR and CDR2 FQNEAQ (reference sequence). This CDR3 is built from 17 residues. CDR3 in DNA: TGCGCCAGCAGCCAAGATGGGACAAACTCTGGGGCCAACGTCCTGACTTTC. Its translation is CASSQDGTNSGANVLTF.

The V gene is TRBV10-3, the J gene TRBJ2-7; 9 bases are a match to TRBD1. This CDR3 has 13 amino acids. In germline, CDR1 is ENHRY, CDR2 SYGVKD. V was pared by 8 bases and J by 6 bases, with 8 bases of the junction left unmatched. In DNA form, the CDR3 reads TGTGCCATCGCCTCGGGACAGGGCCCCGAGCAGTACTTC. This sequence encodes CAIASGQGPEQYF.

The chain employs TRBV27 and TRBJ2-5; 8 bases agree with TRBD1. V gave up 5 bases and J gave up 4 bases; unmatched junction bases: 12. The CDR3 consists of 16 residues. Germline assignment: CDR1 MNHEY and CDR2 SMNVEV (reference sequence). The DNA for the CDR3 is TGTGCCAGCAGTGATGGTACCCAGGGGGCAGGAGAGACCCAGTACTTC. Its protein product is CASSDGTQGAGETQYF.

The V and J genes are TRBV6-5 and TRBJ2-2; D unresolved. CDR1 is MNHEY and CDR2 is SVGAGI in the germline V gene. Trimming shortened V by 2 bases and J by 6 bases, and 7 bases separated the two germline ends. The CDR3 sequence is 13 residues long. Here the CDR3 reads CASSYVKAGELFF. The CDR3 coding sequence is TGTGCCAGCAGTTACGTCAAGGCCGGGGAGCTGTTTTTT.

This clone was picked up a small number of times. This rearrangement joins TRBV27 to TRBJ2-7; D is uncertain. The V end was cut by 3 bases, the J end by 5 bases, with 11 bases between. Germline V gives CDR1 MNHEY, CDR2 SMNVEV (reference sequence). The CDR3 is made up of 13 amino acids. The CDR3 spells CASSFGLSNEQYF. CDR3 sequence (DNA): TGTGCCAGCAGTTTTGGTCTTTCGAACGAGCAGTACTTC.

Regarding this clone: The sample carries other DNA sequences with the same CDR3. The rearrangement joins TRBV5-6 to TRBJ2-7; D may be TRBD1 (5 bases). The length of the CDR3 is 13 residues. The ends were cut back, 2 bases at V and 1 base at J, with 7 bases in the middle. From germline, CDR1 is SGHDT and CDR2 YYEEEE. CDR3 region: CASSFDSSYEQYF. CDR3 DNA sequence: TGTGCCAGCAGCTTTGACAGTTCCTACGAGCAGTACTTC.

V and J are TRBV7-9 and TRBJ2-7; tentative D call: TRBD1 (5 bases). The CDR3 extends over 12 amino acids. Trimming cost V 3 bases and J 6 bases, with 9 bases left between them. The germline V gene encodes CDR1 SEHNR and CDR2 FQNEAQ (reference sequence). The CDR3 region has the DNA TGTGCCAGCAGCTTGGGGCGACTCGAGCAGTACTTC. Protein product: CASSLGRLEQYF.

The chain combines TRBV11-2 with TRBJ2-5; 7 bases line up with TRBD2. After removal of 3 bases from V and 1 base from J, the junction contained 8 bases not matched to a gene. The CDR3 has 16 residues. Germline V gives CDR1 SGHAT, CDR2 FQNNGV. CDR3 in amino acids: CASSLSRGVSQETQYF. CDR3 DNA: TGTGCCAGCAGCTTGAGTCGGGGGGTCTCCCAAGAGACCCAGTACTTC.

This chain joins TRBV6-6 and TRBJ1-1; unclear D gene. The CDR3 consists of 14 residues. V was pared by 3 bases and J by 1 base, with 9 bases between. Germline V gene lookup returns CDR1 MNHNY and CDR2 SVGAGI (reference sequence). The CDR3 coding sequence is TGTGCCAGCAGTTATGGGGAGGGGAACACTGAAGCTTTCTTT. Its translation is CASSYGEGNTEAFF.

The V gene is TRBV19, the J gene TRBJ2-1; either TRBD1 or TRBD2 may supply D (5 bases each). V gave up 3 bases and J gave up 8 bases, with 17 bases separating them. Germline V gene lookup returns CDR1 LNHDA and CDR2 SQIVND (reference sequence). The CDR3 has 15 residues. DNA of the CDR3: TGTGCCAGTAGTATTGCCCCGGGACCGGTCCATGAGCAGTTCTTC. Translation: CASSIAPGPVHEQFF.

The chain recombines TRBV6-5 with TRBJ2-7; a weak D match, TRBD2 (5 bases). The CDR3 runs 14 residues. CDR1 and CDR2 from the germline V gene are MNHEY and SVGAGI. V was trimmed by 5 bases and J by 6 bases, leaving 17 bases between them. DNA of the CDR3: TGTGCCAGCAGTCGGACCCAGGAGGCTGCCGAGCAGTACTTC. It specifies CASSRTQEAAEQYF.

The chain is built from TRBV6-6 and TRBJ1-1, with D unresolved. Germline lookup yields CDR1 MNHNY and CDR2 SVGAGI (reference sequence). The CDR3 loop spans 15 amino acids. V lost 0 bases to trimming and J lost 5 bases, with 13 bases between them. CDR3 residues: CASSYSSSLGTEAFF. CDR3 coding DNA: TGTGCCAGCAGTTACTCATCTTCCCTTGGGACTGAAGCTTTCTTT.

J is TRBJ2-7 and V is TRBV5-6, with a possible D match to TRBD1 (6 bases). The CDR3 totals 14 residues. CDR1 SGHDT and CDR2 YYEEEE come from the germline V gene. Between the trimmed V and J ends, which lost 2 bases and 4 bases, there was a span of 13 bases. In DNA, the CDR3 is TGTGCCAGCAGCTTATCTCAGGGGAGATACGAGCAGTACTTC. This sequence encodes CASSLSQGRYEQYF.

This clone was counted only a few times. This chain uses TRBV7-9 with TRBJ1-5; D unresolved. This CDR3 has 15 residues. The germline gives CDR1 SEHNR, CDR2 FQNEAQ (reference sequence). V gave up 1 base and J gave up 5 bases, with 12 bases separating them. CDR3 in amino acids: CASSLGPGLYQPQHF. The DNA of the CDR3 is TGTGCCAGCAGCTTAGGGCCAGGTTTATATCAGCCCCAGCATTTT.

J is TRBJ2-1 and V is TRBV6-6; D may be TRBD2 (6 bases). CDR1 is MNHNY, CDR2 SVGAGI, per germline (reference sequence). This CDR3 has 14 residues. The V gene lost 7 bases and the J gene lost 2 bases, with 12 bases spanning the gap. CDR3 protein: CASTGEITYNEQFF. CDR3 coding DNA: TGTGCCAGCACGGGGGAAATCACCTACAATGAGCAGTTCTTC.

The chain carries TRBV9 and TRBJ2-7; no firm D call. The germline CDR1 and CDR2 sequences are SGDLS and YYNGEE. Trimming took 3 bases from V and 5 from J, leaving 12 bases between them. The CDR3 consists of 13 residues. Here the CDR3 reads CASSGPYEDEQYF. The DNA of the CDR3 is TGTGCCAGCAGCGGCCCGTACGAGGACGAGCAGTACTTC.

J is TRBJ2-1 and V is TRBV27; D unresolved. Germline lookup yields CDR1 MNHEY and CDR2 SMNVEV (reference sequence). The CDR3 contains 15 residues. Trimming removed 7 bases at V and 9 bases at J, with 22 bases between. The CDR3 reads CASKFSGWGMVEQFF. The CDR3 region has the DNA TGTGCCAGCAAGTTTTCAGGTTGGGGTATGGTTGAGCAGTTCTTC.

This chain connects TRBV18 to TRBJ1-1; D not resolved. Germline CDR1 reads KGHSH; CDR2 reads LQKENI. The V end lost 0 bases, the J end lost 1 base, and 3 bases lay between the germline ends. The CDR3 extends over 13 amino acids. CDR3 in amino acids: CASSPPPNTEAFF. The CDR3 nucleotides read TGTGCCAGCTCACCACCCCCGAACACTGAAGCTTTCTTT.